This note documents a single T cell receptor beta chain sequence. The authors extracted RNA and reverse transcribed it into cDNA as the sequencing template. Method: immunoSEQ multiplex PCR; TCRdb's copy keeps in-frame clones and lacks some. The sample contains about 250,000 clones, about two thirds of which appear only once. The data derive from a study of CD8+ T cells in alopecia areata. The wider study: Patients in the study were on tofacitinib for 6 to 18 months, then off it for 6 months.

The clonotype was recovered from a human donor with alopecia areata. Sequenced here: CD4+ T cells sorted from blood, sampled at week 0.

This CDR3 is CAWSPEGNQPQHF. The CDR3 region has the DNA TGTGCCTGGAGCCCAGAAGGCAATCAGCCCCAGCATTTT. V usage is TRBV30 and J usage is TRBJ1-5, with D uncertain. V was shortened by 3 bases and J by 2 bases, with 8 bases between the two germline ends. CDR3 length: 13 residues. Germline V lookup: CDR1 GTSNPN, CDR2 SVGIG (reference sequence).